These 22 T cell receptor beta chains were all obtained from the same sample, sequenced in a study of T cell responses to AZD1222 COVID-19 vaccine. Profiled with immunoSEQ multiplex PCR; TCRdb holds only in-frame clones, not every one. The data show 160,000 or so clones, roughly 86% seen once. The sample consisted of peripheral blood, taken on day 0 of AZD1222 vaccination. These receptors were collected from an adult in good health.

This clone was seen a few times. V is TRBV7-6 and J is TRBJ2-1, with D possibly matching TRBD2 (5 bases). CDR1 and CDR2 from the germline V gene are SGHVS and FNYEAQ. V shed 1 base and J shed 9 bases, with 16 bases lying between them. The CDR3 extends over 15 amino acids. The chain's CDR3 is CASSLGASPDREQFF. CDR3 nucleotides: TGTGCCAGCAGCTTAGGGGCTAGCCCCGATCGTGAGCAGTTCTTC.

The chain has TRBV3-1 (or the pseudogene TRBV3-2) and TRBJ1-2; TRBD1 matches 8 bases. This CDR3 is 17 amino acids long. V shed 4 bases, J shed 1 base, and the junction held 11 bases outside the gene matches. The germline V gene encodes CDR1 LGHDT and CDR2 YNNKEL (reference sequence). CDR3 DNA sequence: TGTGCCAGCAGCCGAGGGTCGACAGGGGCCCTTAACTATGGCTACACCTTC. Its translation is CASSRGSTGALNYGYTF.

This clone was found once. The chain carries TRBV6-8 and TRBJ1-3; TRBD1 aligns across 8 bases. The CDR3 has 14 amino acids. With V trimmed by 10 bases and J by 3 bases, 8 bases remained unmatched. Germline V CDR1 and CDR2: MNHGY, SAAAGT. For the CDR3, the DNA is TGTGCCAACTCCGACAGGGGTGGTGGAAACACCATATATTTT. Protein: CANSDRGGGNTIYF.

CDR3 DNA sequence: TGCGCCAGCAGCTTGGGACAGGGAAACACCATATATTTT. Protein product: CASSLGQGNTIYF. The chain recombines TRBV5-1 with TRBJ1-3; tentative D call: TRBD1 (5 bases). The CDR3 covers 13 residues. Germline-derived CDR1 and CDR2 are SGHRS and YFSETQ. Between the trimmed V and J ends, which lost 0 bases and 4 bases, there was a span of 5 bases.

This chain links TRBV7-9 with TRBJ1-6; no definite D call. Germline CDR1 is SEHNR and CDR2 is FQNEAQ (reference sequence). The CDR3 has 12 amino acids. Trimming took off 5 bases at V and 8 bases at J, with 7 bases between the two ends. For the CDR3, the DNA is TGTGCCAGCAGCGTAAGCGATTCACCCCTCCACTTT. It codes for CASSVSDSPLHF.

This rearrangement joins TRBV5-5 to TRBJ1-1, with D uncertain. CDR1 SGHKS and CDR2 YYEKEE come from the germline V gene (reference sequence). Trimming took 0 bases from V and 5 from J, leaving 14 bases between them. This CDR3 comprises 15 residues. The CDR3 DNA reads as TGTGCCAGCAGCTTGGTCGTCCTTTTGGGGACTGAAGCTTTCTTT. Residues: CASSLVVLLGTEAFF.

The chain is built from TRBV28 and TRBJ1-1; D unclear. V dropped 8 bases and J dropped 6 bases, with 13 bases sitting between them. Germline assignment: CDR1 MDHEN and CDR2 SYDVKM. The CDR3 length is 12 residues. CDR3 loop: CASGSLQAEAFF. CDR3 sequence (DNA): TGTGCCAGCGGCAGCCTGCAGGCTGAAGCTTTCTTT.

The rearrangement links TRBV29-1 to TRBJ1-3, with TRBD1 matching 7 bases. The ends lost 6 bases at V and 2 bases at J; junction bases unmatched: 7. The CDR3 is 14 amino acids. From germline, CDR1 is SQVTM and CDR2 ANQGSEA. The CDR3 nucleotides are TGCAGCGTCGGACAGGAGACGGCTGGAAACACCATATATTTT. Amino acids: CSVGQETAGNTIYF.

This chain joins TRBV19 and TRBJ2-3; D is unclear. Trimming removed 3 bases from V and 6 bases from J, with 13 bases in between. There are 14 residues in the CDR3. Germline V gives CDR1 LNHDA, CDR2 SQIVND (reference sequence). The CDR3 protein is CASSIGPPADTQYF. CDR3 nucleotides: TGTGCCAGTAGTATCGGGCCACCGGCGGATACGCAGTATTTT.

This clone counts as medium-sized. The genes are TRBV28 and TRBJ1-4; D might be TRBD1 (6 bases). V was shortened by 2 bases and J by 5 bases, with 18 bases between the two germline ends. The germline V gene encodes CDR1 MDHEN and CDR2 SYDVKM. The CDR3 is 17 amino acids. This CDR3 is CASSLERLTGYNEKLFF. The CDR3 nucleotides read TGTGCCAGCAGTTTAGAAAGGCTTACAGGGTACAATGAAAAACTGTTTTTT.

The V and J genes are TRBV7-3 and TRBJ1-3, with 7 bases aligning to TRBD1. This CDR3 spans 14 amino acids. Unmatched junction bases numbered 10, after V lost 6 bases and J lost 8 bases. The V gene's germline CDR1 is SGHTA and CDR2 FQGTGA. The CDR3 region has the DNA TGTGCCAGCAGTTTTACAGGGGCCGGAGACACCATATATTTT. Protein product: CASSFTGAGDTIYF.

J is TRBJ1-1 and V is TRBV5-8; unclear D gene. The CDR3 loop spans 14 amino acids. Deletions cut 0 bases from V and 0 bases from J, with 6 bases between. Germline assignment: CDR1 SGHTS and CDR2 YDEGEE. The CDR3: CASSLVGLNTEAFF. The CDR3, as DNA: TGTGCCAGCAGCTTGGTCGGCCTGAACACTGAAGCTTTCTTT.

The J gene is TRBJ2-2, the V gene TRBV5-1; D remains ambiguous. V was shortened by 0 bases and J by 6 bases, with 9 bases between the two germline ends. CDR3 length: 14 residues. Germline CDR1 reads SGHRS; CDR2 reads YFSETQ. The DNA of the CDR3 is TGCGCCAGCAGCTTGGCCCCGAGCCCCGGGGAGCTGTTTTTT. Protein product: CASSLAPSPGELFF.

The J gene is TRBJ1-6, the V gene TRBV27; D perhaps matches TRBD1 (5 bases). The V end was cut by 5 bases, the J end by 0 bases, with 11 bases between. The CDR3 is 16 residues long. Germline V gene data show CDR1 as MNHEY and CDR2 as SMNVEV (reference sequence). The CDR3 region has the DNA TGTGCCAGCAGTGCAGCGACAGACTCCTATAATTCACCCCTCCACTTT. This codes for CASSAATDSYNSPLHF.

DNA for the CDR3: TGTGCCTGGAGGGGTCGGACCTGGAATAACAATGAGCAGTTCTTC. Protein sequence: CAWRGRTWNNNEQFF. The V gene is TRBV30, the J gene TRBJ2-1; D gene uncertain. The length of the CDR3 is 15 residues. Germline assignment: CDR1 GTSNPN and CDR2 SVGIG (reference sequence). The V and J ends lost 3 bases and 5 bases respectively, with 17 bases between them.

This clone was picked up one time. This chain joins TRBV5-1 and TRBJ1-4; D is undetermined. CDR1 is SGHRS, CDR2 YFSETQ, per germline. This CDR3 has 15 residues. V was shortened by 0 bases and J by 2 bases, with 8 bases between the two germline ends. The CDR3 sequence is CASSLAELTNEKLFF. CDR3 nucleotide sequence: TGCGCCAGCAGCTTGGCCGAGCTTACTAATGAAAAACTGTTTTTT.

This chain links TRBV18 with TRBJ2-4; tentatively, D is TRBD1 (6 bases). CDR3 length equals 15 residues. From germline, CDR1 is KGHSH and CDR2 LQKENI. The germline V and J ends were trimmed by 0 bases and 8 bases, with 14 bases remaining between them. The CDR3 bases are TGTGCCAGCTCACCACCGAACAGGGAGAGTTACATTCAGTACTTC. Amino acid sequence: CASSPPNRESYIQYF. The full variable domain, with the rest looked up from reference TRBV18 and TRBJ2-4, is NAGVMQNPRHLVRRRGQEARLRCSPMKGHSHVYWYRQLPEEGLKFMVYLQKENIIDESGMPKERFSAEFPKEGPSILRIQQVVRGDSAAYFCASSPPNRESYIQYFGAGTRLSVL.

This sequence joins TRBV4-2 and TRBJ1-3; D unclear. In germline, CDR1 is LGHNA, CDR2 YNFKEQ. This CDR3 has 14 amino acids. Trimming pared 4 bases from V and 0 bases from J, leaving 7 bases between. The CDR3 loop reads CASSRDYSGNTIYF. CDR3 coding DNA: TGTGCCAGCAGCCGTGACTACTCTGGAAACACCATATATTTT.

The rearrangement links TRBV11-2 to TRBJ2-1, with 10 bases aligning to TRBD2. J lost 7 bases, V lost 1 base, and 4 bases had no gene match. The CDR3 extends over 15 amino acids. Germline V gene data show CDR1 as SGHAT and CDR2 as FQNNGV. CDR3 DNA sequence: TGTGCCAGCAGCTTAGGGGTGACTAGCGGGAATGAGCAGTTCTTC. It encodes CASSLGVTSGNEQFF.

CDR3 coding DNA: TGTGCCAGCAGTTTACAGGGAGAGCGTAGTTCGGGCTACACCTTC. Residues: CASSLQGERSSGYTF. This chain links TRBV27 with TRBJ1-2, with D possibly matching TRBD1 (5 bases). Per the germline V gene, CDR1 is MNHEY and CDR2 is SMNVEV (reference sequence). This CDR3 has 15 amino acids. V lost 2 bases to trimming and J lost 8 bases, with 18 bases between them.

A single count supports this clone. V is TRBV10-3 and J is TRBJ1-2, with 7 bases matching TRBD1. This CDR3 is built from 17 residues. Trimming took 4 bases from V and 0 from J; bases not matched to a gene: 11. Germline loops: CDR1 ENHRY, CDR2 SYGVKD. CDR3 DNA: TGTGCCATCAGTGTGCCGACAGGGCCCCTTACTAACTATGGCTACACCTTC. It encodes CAISVPTGPLTNYGYTF.

The chain has TRBV15 and TRBJ2-2; 10 nucleotides agree with TRBD1. The junction had 6 bases not matched to a gene; V was cut back by 3 bases and J by 2 bases. The CDR3 runs to 17 residues. Germline V CDR1 and CDR2: LNHNV, YYDKDF (reference sequence). CDR3 coding DNA: TGTGCCACCAGCAGGCGGACAGGGGGGTTTAACACCGGGGAGCTGTTTTTT. This sequence encodes CATSRRTGGFNTGELFF.